Included here is one T cell receptor (beta chain) sequence, with context. This entry is derived from a study of shared clonotypes between healthy human individuals. The data were produced by immunoSEQ multiplex PCR, yet TCRdb's version contains in-frame clones alone and is incomplete. The sample has about 2 million clones, about 94% seen once. Positively selected for CCR7, the CD45RO-negative cells used as naive CD8 cells excluded terminally differentiated effector memory CD45RA+ cells. The V gene lost 5 bases and the J gene lost 6 bases, with 16 bases spanning the gap. Germline assignment: CDR1 LNHDA and CDR2 SQIVND (reference sequence). The CDR3 contains 15 residues.

This chain connects TRBV19 to TRBJ1-4, with D possibly TRBD1 on 5 matching bases. The sequenced sample was naive CD8+ T cells sorted from blood. The clonotype originates from a man aged 18 to 30 in good health. As DNA, the CDR3 is TGTGCCAGTAGTCCCGCCAGGGTTGAAGATGAAAAACTGTTTTTT. This sequence encodes CASSPARVEDEKLFF.